A single sample is the source of the 28 T cell receptor beta chains below, sequenced in a study of T cells in Graves' hyperthyroidism and ophthalmopathy. Amplification targeted TCR beta CDR3 regions from RNA transcripts. HTBI primers were employed in a first-round RT-PCR of the TCR CDR3. TCRdb used MiXCR to reprocess the multiplex PCR reads, holding one entry per CDR3 protein. In the table there are about 400,000 distinct CDR3 sequences, 13% to 15% of which are singletons. The sample was blood. These receptors were taken from a woman aged 60-75 years with Graves' ophthalmopathy.

This clonotype was found many times. The rearrangement uses TRBV24-1 and TRBJ2-7; the match to TRBD1 covers 7 bases. CDR1 is KGHDR, CDR2 SFDVKD, per germline. Trimming took 0 bases from V and 6 from J; bases not matched to a gene: 4. The length of the CDR3 is 14 residues. The CDR3 DNA sequence: TGTGCCACCAGTGATTTGAGGGGGCCGGTCGAGCAGTACTTC. Protein sequence: CATSDLRGPVEQYF.

At least ten counts were recorded for this clonotype. The V gene is TRBV6-2 or TRBV6-3, the J gene TRBJ1-1; possibly TRBD1 for D (5 bases). The ends were cut back, 0 bases at V and 1 base at J, with 9 bases in the middle. CDR3 length: 15 amino acids. Germline V lookup: CDR1 MNHEY, CDR2 SVGEGT. The CDR3 DNA sequence: TGTGCCAGCAGTTACTCCGGGGGGAGGAACACTGAAGCTTTCTTT. It is translated as CASSYSGGRNTEAFF.

This clonotype was seen more than once but under ten times. The rearrangement joins TRBV12-3 or TRBV12-4 to TRBJ2-7, with TRBD1 identical over 8 bases. The length of the CDR3 is 16 residues. The trim removed 2 bases at V and 2 bases at J, leaving 8 bases unmatched. The CDR3 DNA is TGTGCCAGCAGTTTAAGTCAGGACAGGGCTCCCTACGAGCAGTACTTC. This translates into CASSLSQDRAPYEQYF.

In this sample, this clonotype turned up many times. The V gene is TRBV12-5, the J gene TRBJ2-7; no reliable D call. The CDR3 loop spans 9 amino acids. V was clipped by 6 bases and J by 7 bases, with 4 bases between them. CDR1 and CDR2 (germline): LGHNT, FRNRAP. CDR3 sequence (DNA): TGTGCTAGTGGCAGAGAGCAGTACTTC. Its translation: CASGREQYF.

This clonotype was recorded at least ten times. The rearrangement joins TRBV12-3 or TRBV12-4 to TRBJ2-2, with TRBD2 matching over 14 bases. V was pared by 5 bases and J by 6 bases, with 14 bases of the junction left unmatched. The CDR3 extends over 19 amino acids. The CDR3 loop reads CASSPQAQGLAGAAGELFF. The DNA of the CDR3 is TGTGCCAGCAGTCCTCAGGCCCAGGGACTAGCGGGAGCAGCCGGGGAGCTGTTTTTT.

This clonotype was recorded a few times. V and J are TRBV11-2 and TRBJ1-2; D gene ambiguous. The CDR3 runs 13 residues. Germline lookup yields CDR1 SGHAT and CDR2 FQNNGV. The V gene lost 5 bases and the J gene lost 6 bases, with 13 bases spanning the gap. The CDR3 protein is CASSLISGDGYTF. The CDR3 coding sequence is TGTGCCAGCAGCCTAATCTCCGGGGATGGCTACACCTTC.

This chain uses TRBV30 with TRBJ2-1; D perhaps matches TRBD1 (6 bases). V lost 0 bases and J 8 bases, leaving 11 bases between the germline ends. Germline V lookup: CDR1 GTSNPN, CDR2 SVGIG (reference sequence). The CDR3 consists of 13 residues. The CDR3 protein is CAWSVQGPHEQFF. The CDR3 DNA is TGTGCCTGGAGTGTACAGGGTCCCCATGAGCAGTTCTTC.

In its sample, this clonotype was seen many times. The rearrangement links TRBV20-1 to TRBJ2-1; TRBD2 aligns across 7 bases. Trimming took 3 bases from V and 3 from J; bases not matched to a gene: 11. Germline assignment: CDR1 DFQATT and CDR2 SNEGSKA (reference sequence). This CDR3 has 16 amino acids. This chain's CDR3 is CSASSQAGPYYNEQFF. CDR3 nucleotide sequence: TGCAGTGCTAGTTCCCAAGCGGGGCCCTACTACAATGAGCAGTTCTTC.

The sample holds many counts of this clonotype. This chain joins TRBV12-3 or TRBV12-4 and TRBJ2-7; weak D call: TRBD1 (6 bases). The CDR3 is 15 residues long. V lost 6 bases to trimming and J lost 0 bases, with 15 bases between them. CDR3 bases: TGTGCCAGCAGCCTAACCGGGACACACTCCTACGAGCAGTACTTC. Its translation: CASSLTGTHSYEQYF.

The V and J genes are TRBV7-9 and TRBJ1-6, with D unresolved. Germline CDR1 and CDR2: SEHNR and FQNEAQ (reference sequence). Trimming took 1 base from V and 12 from J, leaving 13 bases between them. The CDR3 spans 14 residues. In nucleotides, the CDR3 is TGTGCCAGCAGCTTAGATGGCAATCGAGGACCCCTCCACTTT. Its protein product is CASSLDGNRGPLHF.

This clonotype was recorded many times. The gene calls are TRBV6-1 and TRBJ2-5; possible D gene TRBD2, 6 bases. The V end lost 4 bases, the J end lost 0 bases, and 9 bases lay between the germline ends. This CDR3 is 14 amino acids long. Germline V CDR1 and CDR2: MNHNS, SASEGT. The CDR3 DNA reads TGTGCCAGCAGTGTTGGCGGGGACCAAGAGACCCAGTACTTC. Its translation is CASSVGGDQETQYF.

In its sample, this clonotype was seen a few times. The V gene is TRBV10-3, the J gene TRBJ2-3; 14 bases line up with TRBD2. The CDR3 sequence is 18 residues long. Trimming took 4 bases from V and 1 from J; bases not matched to a gene: 7. Looked up from germline, CDR1 is ENHRY and CDR2 is SYGVKD. This chain's CDR3 is CAISATGLAGAGTDTQYF. The CDR3 coding sequence is TGTGCCATCAGTGCGACGGGACTAGCGGGAGCTGGCACAGATACGCAGTATTTT.

This clonotype was seen many times. The V and J genes are TRBV10-3 and TRBJ2-3; 11 nucleotides line up with TRBD1. Germline lookup yields CDR1 ENHRY and CDR2 SYGVKD. The CDR3 totals 15 residues. V lost 2 bases, J lost 6 bases, and 4 bases stayed unmatched. The CDR3 loop reads CAISEGDRGSDTQYF. In DNA form, the CDR3 reads TGTGCCATCAGTGAGGGGGACAGGGGGTCGGATACGCAGTATTTT.

CDR3 sequence: CATSGRSNTGELFF. CDR3 DNA sequence: TGTGCCACCAGTGGGAGATCGAACACCGGGGAGCTGTTTTTT. The chain couples TRBV24-1 to TRBJ2-2; D not certain. Germline V gene data show CDR1 as KGHDR and CDR2 as SFDVKD. This CDR3 comprises 14 residues. V was pared by 5 bases and J by 0 bases, with 6 bases between.

Many counts were recorded for this clonotype. The CDR3 DNA reads TGTGCCAGCAGTGAACGGACTAGTGGAAACATTCAGTACTTC. This sequence encodes CASSERTSGNIQYF. V usage is TRBV2 and J usage is TRBJ2-4, with 7 positions matching TRBD2. CDR1 SNHLY and CDR2 FYNNEI come from the germline V gene. The CDR3 contains 14 residues. V lost 2 bases, J lost 6 bases, and 4 bases stayed unmatched.

This clonotype was seen only a few times. This chain uses TRBV2 with TRBJ2-1, with D perhaps being TRBD1 or TRBD2 (5 bases each). Trimming cost V 6 bases and J 2 bases, with 17 bases left between them. Germline V CDR1 and CDR2: SNHLY, FYNNEI. The length of the CDR3 is 16 residues. The CDR3 protein is CASRSRSGQAYNEQFF. The CDR3 DNA follows: TGTGCCAGCAGGTCACGGTCGGGGCAAGCCTACAATGAGCAGTTCTTC.

V and J are TRBV25-1 and TRBJ2-2, with 7 bases fitting TRBD1. Germline V gives CDR1 MGHDK, CDR2 SYGVNS. There are 14 residues in the CDR3. V was pared by 8 bases and J by 0 bases, with 3 bases of the junction left unmatched. The CDR3 region has the DNA TGTGCCAGCGGGCAGGGGGCGAACACCGGGGAGCTGTTTTTT. It encodes CASGQGANTGELFF.

As to this clonotype: One base away lies a much larger clone, so this may be a sequencing read error. The V and J genes are TRBV20-1 and TRBJ2-7; D gene uncertain. This CDR3 region has 10 residues. In germline, CDR1 is DFQATT, CDR2 SNEGSKA (reference sequence). The CDR3 DNA sequence: TGCAGTGCAACTTCCTACGAGCTGTACTTC. Protein: CSATSYELYF.

Ten or more counts support this clonotype. The chain has TRBV12-3 or TRBV12-4 and TRBJ2-3; 15 bases map to TRBD2. The CDR3 is 18 residues long. Trimming took 1 base from V and 4 from J; bases not matched to a gene: 6. Written as DNA, the CDR3 is TGTGCCAGCAGTTTAGGGACTAGCGGGAGGGCGGGCGCAGATACGCAGTATTTT. It encodes CASSLGTSGRAGADTQYF.

The J gene is TRBJ1-2, the V gene TRBV14; D gene unclear. The CDR3 consists of 15 residues. Germline V gene data show CDR1 as SGHDN and CDR2 as FVKESK. V dropped 4 bases and J dropped 2 bases, with 14 bases sitting between them. As DNA, the CDR3 is TGTGCCAGCAGCCCCGCGGGCACCGCCAACTATGGCTACACCTTC. Encoded protein: CASSPAGTANYGYTF.

This clonotype was recorded a few times. This chain connects TRBV20-1 to TRBJ2-7; unclear D gene. Germline V gives CDR1 DFQATT, CDR2 SNEGSKA (reference sequence). This CDR3 is 15 amino acids long. With 6 bases removed from V and 1 base from J, the gap between germline ends came to 19 bases. CDR3 sequence reads: CSAGPSGPTSYEQYF. CDR3 nucleotides: TGCAGTGCGGGCCCCTCTGGGCCGACATCCTACGAGCAGTACTTC.

The V and J genes are TRBV14 and TRBJ2-7, with 8 bases lining up with TRBD1. This CDR3 region has 13 residues. V shed 4 bases, J shed 3 bases, and the junction held 2 bases outside the gene matches. The germline V gene encodes CDR1 SGHDN and CDR2 FVKESK. The CDR3 protein is CASSPDRDYEQYF. CDR3 DNA sequence: TGTGCCAGCAGCCCGGACAGGGACTACGAGCAGTACTTC.

This clonotype has just a few counts. J is TRBJ2-1 and V is TRBV29-1; D is undetermined. The CDR3 sequence is 13 residues long. The germline CDR1 and CDR2 sequences are SQVTM and ANQGSEA. V lost 5 bases and J lost 2, with 10 bases in between. The CDR3 bases are TGCAGCGTTTCGGTCCCCACCTACAATGAGCAGTTCTTC. Amino acid sequence: CSVSVPTYNEQFF.

This clonotype was recorded many times. The chain is built from TRBV7-9 and TRBJ2-1, with 7 bases aligning to TRBD2. V gave up 2 bases and J gave up 2 bases; unmatched junction bases: 3. CDR1 SEHNR and CDR2 FQNEAQ come from the germline V gene (reference sequence). The CDR3 covers 15 residues. CDR3 sequence (DNA): TGTGCCAGCAGCTTAAGTCTAGCGGCCTACAATGAGCAGTTCTTC. Its protein product is CASSLSLAAYNEQFF.

This clonotype appeared a few times. The genes are TRBV5-4 and TRBJ2-7; maybe TRBD1 (5 bases). The CDR3 covers 15 residues. The germline V gene encodes CDR1 SGHNT and CDR2 YYREEE (reference sequence). V was pared by 2 bases and J by 5 bases, with 17 bases between. CDR3 region: CASSLGHPTPHEQYF. The DNA for the CDR3 is TGTGCCAGCAGCTTAGGACACCCTACCCCCCACGAGCAGTACTTC.

CDR3 coding DNA: TGCGCCAGCAGCTTGGTTCTAGCGGGAGTTTTTGGCGCATACAATGAGCAGTTCTTC. Translating gives CASSLVLAGVFGAYNEQFF. V and J are TRBV5-1 and TRBJ2-1; TRBD2 matches at 10 bases. The V gene end was trimmed by 0 bases and the J gene end by 4 bases; junction bases not matched to a gene: 13. Germline values: CDR1 SGHRS, CDR2 YFSETQ. This CDR3 region has 19 residues.

This clonotype was found many times. V is TRBV11-2 and J is TRBJ2-7, with TRBD2 as a possible D gene (6 bases). This CDR3 comprises 15 residues. Germline V lookup: CDR1 SGHAT, CDR2 FQNNGV. The germline V and J ends were trimmed by 1 base and 2 bases, with 12 bases remaining between them. CDR3 region: CASSLGDSGPYEQYF. In nucleotides, the CDR3 is TGTGCCAGCAGCTTAGGCGATAGCGGTCCCTACGAGCAGTACTTC.

This clonotype was counted between two and nine times. The CDR3 region has the DNA TGCGCCAGCAGCACGACAGGGGGCGGGGAGACCCAGTACTTC. Protein sequence: CASSTTGGGETQYF. The rearrangement links TRBV10-2 to TRBJ2-5, with 10 bases that match TRBD1. Germline CDR1 reads WSHSY; CDR2 reads SAAADI. The V segment lost 6 bases and the J segment 5 bases; nucleotides outside the gene matches: 6. This CDR3 spans 14 amino acids.